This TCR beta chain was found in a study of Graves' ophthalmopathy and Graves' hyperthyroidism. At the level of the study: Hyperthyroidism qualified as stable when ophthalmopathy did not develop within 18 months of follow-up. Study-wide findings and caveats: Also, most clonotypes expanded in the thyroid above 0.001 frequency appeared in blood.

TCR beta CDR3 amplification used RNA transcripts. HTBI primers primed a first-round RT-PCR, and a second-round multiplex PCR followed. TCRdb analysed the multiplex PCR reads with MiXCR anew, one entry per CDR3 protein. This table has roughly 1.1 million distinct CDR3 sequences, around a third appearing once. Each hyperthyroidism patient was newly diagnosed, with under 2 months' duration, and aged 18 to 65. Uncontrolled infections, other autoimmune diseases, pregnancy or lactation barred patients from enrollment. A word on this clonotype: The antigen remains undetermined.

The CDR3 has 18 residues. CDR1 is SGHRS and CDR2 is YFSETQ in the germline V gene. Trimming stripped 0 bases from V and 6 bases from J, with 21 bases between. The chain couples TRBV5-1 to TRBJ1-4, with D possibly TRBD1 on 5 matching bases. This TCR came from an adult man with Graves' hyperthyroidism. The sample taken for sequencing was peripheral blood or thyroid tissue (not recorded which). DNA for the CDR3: TGCGCCAGCAGCTTGGAGGTGGGGGATAGTAAATTCGATGAAAAACTGTTTTTT. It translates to CASSLEVGDSKFDEKLFF.